This is a list of T cell receptor beta chains from one sample in a study of cytomegalovirus exposure and HLA in healthy donors. The repertoire was sequenced with immunoSEQ multiplex PCR; TCRdb's copy has only in-frame clones and lacks some. The sample has around 50,000 clones; over 60% are singletons. Sample: PBMCs. All receptors derive from a man aged 25 to 40 in good health and CMV-seropositive. The CDR3 runs from the conserved cysteine through the conserved F or W. A D gene is named only where the DNA matches it firmly. A row's size may be missing; if present it is once, few, many or a size class.

D gene,V gene,clone size,J gene,CDR3 DNA,CDR3 protein
.,TRBV19,.,TRBJ1-4,TGTGCCAGTACCGACCTAATGGGCAGCTCTAATGAAAAACTGTTTTTT,CASTDLMGSSNEKLFF
.,TRBV6-5,.,TRBJ2-7,TGTGCCAGCAGTGAAGCGATCGGCTACGAGCAGTACTTC,CASSEAIGYEQYF
.,TRBV9,few,TRBJ2-1,TGTGCCAGCAGCATAAATAACAATGAGCAGTTCTTC,CASSINNNEQFF
.,TRBV4-1,.,TRBJ1-1,TGCGCCAGCAGCCCGCGACTCGAGGGGAACACTGAAGCTTTCTTT,CASSPRLEGNTEAFF
.,TRBV9,.,TRBJ1-2,TGTGCCAGCAGCTCGGACAAGCTGGTCTCCTTC,CASSSDKLVSF
.,TRBV28,.,TRBJ2-7,TGTGCCAGCAGTTATGGACCCGGGAACCAGTACGAGCAGTACTTC,CASSYGPGNQYEQYF
TRBD2,TRBV5-1,.,TRBJ2-1,TGCGCCAGCAGCTTGGGGGGTGTAGCGGGGTACAATGAGCAGTTCTTC,CASSLGGVAGYNEQFF
TRBD1,TRBV5-1,.,TRBJ2-5,TGCGCCAGCAGCTTGTACCTCCGGGACAGGGGAGAGACCCAGTACTTC,CASSLYLRDRGETQYF
TRBD2,TRBV7-3,.,TRBJ2-6,TGTGCCAGCCACGCGGGGGGCCTAGGGGCCAACGTCCTGACTTTC,CASHAGGLGANVLTF
TRBD1,TRBV11-2,.,TRBJ2-7,TGTGCCAGCAGCTTTACAGGGGATCCCTACGAGCAGTACTTC,CASSFTGDPYEQYF
TRBD1,TRBV29-1,few,TRBJ1-5,TGCAGCGTTGATAGGACAGGGCTGGATCAGCCCCAGCATTTT,CSVDRTGLDQPQHF
.,TRBV5-4,few,TRBJ1-1,TGTGCCAGCAGCTCCGAGACAGGTGAAGCTTTCTTT,CASSSETGEAFF
.,TRBV14,.,TRBJ2-1,TGTGCCAGCAGCCAAGATCTGGGGACAGAGCAGTTCTTC,CASSQDLGTEQFF
.,TRBV6-5,.,TRBJ1-3,TGTGCCAGCAGTCGGGGATCTAACTCTGGAAACACCATATATTTT,CASSRGSNSGNTIYF
TRBD2,TRBV30,.,TRBJ2-3,TGTGCCGTACAGCGGGGGGGGAAAGATACGCAGTATTTT,CAVQRGGKDTQYF
.,TRBV6-5,.,TRBJ2-2,TGTGCCAGCAGTTACCAACCCGCGGGGAACACCGGGGAGCTGTTTTTT,CASSYQPAGNTGELFF
.,TRBV4-2,.,TRBJ2-1,TGTGCCAGCAGCCCATCCTCTACAAGGGGCTCCTACAATGAGCAGTTCTTC,CASSPSSTRGSYNEQFF
.,TRBV11-2,.,TRBJ2-6,TGTGCCAGCAGCCATCGGGGGTTGAGCTCTGGGGCCAACGTCCTGACTTTC,CASSHRGLSSGANVLTF